This T cell receptor (beta chain) emerged from a study of beta chain features in type 1 diabetes (dated by TCRdb to 2017 to 2018). Some background on the complete study: No differences in mean age, gender distribution, total cell number or subset yield were found between patients and healthy donors. A total of approximately 110,000,000 sorted cells were examined across all samples, and a strong correlation was observed between cell number per subset and RNA yield. The study compared the TCRB repertoires of sorted circulating CD4+ T cell subsets in recently diagnosed type 1 diabetes patients with those in matched healthy donors. Regulatory and stem cell-like memory subsets were obtained from only 8 patients and roughly eight healthy donors, while naive and central memory subsets were obtained from all 30 or so donors. Study-level results and caveats: PCR might favor shorter templates, but patient and control samples were amplified and corrected together, so any skew would affect both groups equally. At VDJ recombination sites, type 1 diabetes patients had fewer insertions and more deleted nucleotides, which implies abnormalities in thymic rearrangement. Naive, central memory and regulatory TCRB repertoires appeared to be more similar among patients than among healthy donors. A moderate but significant shortening of TCRB CDR3 length was observed in type 1 diabetes patients in all four CD4+ subsets. Sequencing cDNA rather than genomic DNA could over-represent highly expressing activated cells, although activation and CD3 levels did not differ between groups. Only small numbers of individuals were included in the HLA sub-analyses, which left unresolved whether HLA type had any influence on TCRB rearrangement.

All of the isolated RNA was reverse transcribed with the High Capacity cDNA Reverse Transcription Kit, so expressed TCRB transcripts were sequenced. Deep immunoSEQ sequencing was performed on naive, central memory and regulatory T cell samples, with an average of roughly 3.6 million total reads per sample. Sorted cells were lysed in RLT buffer, and RNA was extracted using DNase-treated RNeasy Micro or Mini kits according to cell number. To prevent cross-contamination, each cell subset was processed individually, whereas patient and healthy donor samples were processed jointly. Using the immunoSEQ multiplex PCR, TCRB sequences were amplified from cDNA into 87-bp fragments spanning the CDR3 region. Sequencing of the amplicons was performed on the Illumina HiSeq platform. On the study's bioinformatics: PCR bias was corrected computationally using synthetic template baselines, and reads within Hamming distance 2 were collapsed, with unmergeable singletons discarded. By aligning reads against IMGT, V, D and J genes, CDR3 length, and insertions or deletions at six rearrangement sites were assigned. Within each subset, clonotype counts were normalized to the number of sorted cells before true diversity and Gini coefficients were calculated with the tcR R package. Repertoire sharing was quantified using the overlap coefficient calculated on TCRB nucleotide sequences. Sourced from immuneACCESS, this table was stored by TCRdb with only in-frame sequences that have V and J called. A share of the clones is absent; for the studies checked, an unresolved V gene accounts for under half, and the remainder has no known explanation. V and J calls and clone size are given by that table; D and trimming were obtained from the DNA. This sample comprises about 390,000 clones, 8.5% to 10% of them detected only once. The top ten clonotypes cover roughly 0.54% of the sample.

The CDR3 holds 17 amino acids from the cysteine to the phenylalanine. The CDR3 DNA has 51 bases and is translated from base 1. V lost 5 bases and J lost 1 base, and the count of bases not matched to a germline gene is 14. CDR1 and CDR2, looked up from the germline V gene, are MGHRA and YSYEKL. Each donor gave one peripheral blood draw, roughly 0.12 L on average, collected into heparinised tubes. Using a panel that included CD45RO, CCR7, CD25, CD127, CD95 and CD27, naive, central memory, regulatory and stem cell-like memory CD4+ T cells were sorted on a BD FACSAria II. A purity above 98% was achieved for all sorted populations. PBMCs were isolated immediately by Lymphoprep density gradient centrifugation and stained directly without culture. To minimize batch effects, samples were stained and sorted in pairs, one healthy donor with one patient per experiment. Points on this clone: Which antigen it targets is not known. No qualities accompany the bases; no much larger clone lies one base away.

The clonotype originates from a man aged 25 to 40 with type 1 diabetes. Specimen: central memory CD4+ T cells from blood. The V and J segments used are TRBV4-1 and TRBJ2-7; 7 bases in the junction line up with TRBD2. The DNA sequence follows: TGCGCCAGCAGCTCAAGAGTATGGCAGGGAGGGTCCTACGAGCAGTACTTC. Protein translation: CASSSRVWQGGSYEQYF.